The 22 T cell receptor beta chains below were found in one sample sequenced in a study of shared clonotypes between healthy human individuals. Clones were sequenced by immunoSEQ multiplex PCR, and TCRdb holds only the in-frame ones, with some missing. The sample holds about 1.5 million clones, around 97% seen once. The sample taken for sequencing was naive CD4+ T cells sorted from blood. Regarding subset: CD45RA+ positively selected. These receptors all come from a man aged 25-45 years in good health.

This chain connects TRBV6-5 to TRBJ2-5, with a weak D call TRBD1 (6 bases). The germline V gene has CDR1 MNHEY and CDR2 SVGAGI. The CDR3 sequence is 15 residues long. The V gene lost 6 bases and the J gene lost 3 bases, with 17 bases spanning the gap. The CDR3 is CASSPGQTIKETQYF. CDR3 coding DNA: TGTGCCAGCAGCCCCGGACAGACGATTAAAGAGACCCAGTACTTC.

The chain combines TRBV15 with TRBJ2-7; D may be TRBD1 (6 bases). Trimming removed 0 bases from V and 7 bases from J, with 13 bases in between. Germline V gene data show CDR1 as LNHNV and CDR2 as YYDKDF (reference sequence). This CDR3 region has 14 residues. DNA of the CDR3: TGTGCCACCAGCAGAGATAACAGGGTACGGGAGCAGTACTTC. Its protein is CATSRDNRVREQYF. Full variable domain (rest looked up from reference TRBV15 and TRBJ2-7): DAMVIQNPRYQVTQFGKPVTLSCSQTLNHNVMYWYQQKSSQAPKLLFHYYDKDFNNEADTPDNFQSRRPNTSFCFLDIRSPGLGDTAMYLCATSRDNRVREQYFGPGTRLTVT.

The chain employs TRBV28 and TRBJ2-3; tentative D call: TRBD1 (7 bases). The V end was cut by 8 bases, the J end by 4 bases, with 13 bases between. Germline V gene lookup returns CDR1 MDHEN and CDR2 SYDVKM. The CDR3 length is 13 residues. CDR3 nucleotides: TGTGCCAGCCAGGGGGGCGCATCAGATACGCAGTATTTT. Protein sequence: CASQGGASDTQYF. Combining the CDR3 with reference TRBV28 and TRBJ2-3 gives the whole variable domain DVKVTQSSRYLVKRTGEKVFLECVQDMDHENMFWYRQDPGLGLRLIYFSYDVKMKEKGDIPEGYSVSREKKERFSLILESASTNQTSMYLCASQGGASDTQYFGPGTRLTVL.

Here the CDR3 reads CASSSILTGEQETQYF. The CDR3, as DNA: TGCGCCAGCAGCTCGATATTGACAGGGGAGCAAGAGACCCAGTACTTC. This chain joins TRBV5-1 and TRBJ2-5; 8 bases match TRBD1. The CDR3 has 16 amino acids. Germline CDR1 and CDR2: SGHRS and YFSETQ. Unmatched junction bases numbered 9, after V lost 3 bases and J lost 2 bases.

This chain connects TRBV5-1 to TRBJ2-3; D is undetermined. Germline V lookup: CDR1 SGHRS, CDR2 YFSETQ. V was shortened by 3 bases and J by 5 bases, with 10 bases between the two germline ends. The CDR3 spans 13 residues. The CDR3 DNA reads TGCGCCAGCAGCTCCTCAGTTGGAGATACGCAGTATTTT. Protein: CASSSSVGDTQYF. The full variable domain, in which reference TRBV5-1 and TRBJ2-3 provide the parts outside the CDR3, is KAGVTQTPRYLIKTRGQQVTLSCSPISGHRSVSWYQQTPGQGLQFLFEYFSETQRNKGNFPGRFSGRQFSNSRSEMNVSTLELGDSALYLCASSSSVGDTQYFGPGTRLTVL.

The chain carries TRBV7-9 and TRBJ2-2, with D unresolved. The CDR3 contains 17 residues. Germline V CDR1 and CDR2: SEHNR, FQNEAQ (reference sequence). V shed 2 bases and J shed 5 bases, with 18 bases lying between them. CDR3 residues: CASSLSILTSRTGELFF. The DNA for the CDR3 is TGTGCCAGCAGCTTATCCATACTAACCTCGAGGACCGGGGAGCTGTTTTTT.

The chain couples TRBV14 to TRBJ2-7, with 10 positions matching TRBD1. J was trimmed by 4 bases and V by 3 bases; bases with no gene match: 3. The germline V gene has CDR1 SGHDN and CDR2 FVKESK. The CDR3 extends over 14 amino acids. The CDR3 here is CASSHRTGGYEQYF. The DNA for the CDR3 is TGTGCCAGCAGCCATCGGACAGGGGGTTACGAGCAGTACTTC.

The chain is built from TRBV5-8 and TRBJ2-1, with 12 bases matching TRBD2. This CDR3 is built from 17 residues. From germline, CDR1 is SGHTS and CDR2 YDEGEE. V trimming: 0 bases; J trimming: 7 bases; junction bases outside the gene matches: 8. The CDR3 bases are TGTGCCAGCAGCTTGGACATGGGACTAGCGGGTAGGAATGAGCAGTTCTTC. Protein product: CASSLDMGLAGRNEQFF.

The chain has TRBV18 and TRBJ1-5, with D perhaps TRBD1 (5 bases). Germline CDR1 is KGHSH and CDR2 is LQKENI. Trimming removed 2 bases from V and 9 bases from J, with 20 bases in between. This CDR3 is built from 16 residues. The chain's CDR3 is CASSPIGTVADRPQHF. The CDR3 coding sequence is TGTGCCAGCTCACCAATTGGGACGGTGGCCGATCGGCCCCAGCATTTT.

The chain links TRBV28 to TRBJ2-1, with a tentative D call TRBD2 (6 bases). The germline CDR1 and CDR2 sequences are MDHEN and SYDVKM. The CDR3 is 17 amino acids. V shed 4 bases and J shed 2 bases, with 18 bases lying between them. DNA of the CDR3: TGTGCCAGCAGTTACCCTTTTGGGGGGAGCACCTACAATGAGCAGTTCTTC. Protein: CASSYPFGGSTYNEQFF.

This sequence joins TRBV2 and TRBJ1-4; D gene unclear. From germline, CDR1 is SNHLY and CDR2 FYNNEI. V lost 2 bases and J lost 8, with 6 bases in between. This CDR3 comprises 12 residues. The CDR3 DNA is TGTGCCAGCAGTGAATGGGCCGAAAAACTGTTTTTT. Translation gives CASSEWAEKLFF.

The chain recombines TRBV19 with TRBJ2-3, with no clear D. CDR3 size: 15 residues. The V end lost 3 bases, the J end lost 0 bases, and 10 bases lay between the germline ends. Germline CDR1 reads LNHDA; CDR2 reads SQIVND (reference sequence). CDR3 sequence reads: CASSIGSPSTDTQYF. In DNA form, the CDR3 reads TGTGCCAGTAGTATCGGCTCACCTAGCACAGATACGCAGTATTTT.

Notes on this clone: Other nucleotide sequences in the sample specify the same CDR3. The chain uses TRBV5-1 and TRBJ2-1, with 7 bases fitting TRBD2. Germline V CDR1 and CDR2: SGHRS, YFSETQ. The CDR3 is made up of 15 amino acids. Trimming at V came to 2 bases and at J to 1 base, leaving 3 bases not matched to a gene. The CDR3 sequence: CASSFAGVSYNEQFF. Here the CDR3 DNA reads TGCGCCAGCAGCTTTGCGGGAGTATCCTACAATGAGCAGTTCTTC.

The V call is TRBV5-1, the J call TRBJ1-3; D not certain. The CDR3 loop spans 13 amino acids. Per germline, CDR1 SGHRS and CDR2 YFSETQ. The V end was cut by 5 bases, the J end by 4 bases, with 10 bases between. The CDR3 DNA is TGCGCCAGCAGAGGCCGGAGGGGAAACACCATATATTTT. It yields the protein CASRGRRGNTIYF.

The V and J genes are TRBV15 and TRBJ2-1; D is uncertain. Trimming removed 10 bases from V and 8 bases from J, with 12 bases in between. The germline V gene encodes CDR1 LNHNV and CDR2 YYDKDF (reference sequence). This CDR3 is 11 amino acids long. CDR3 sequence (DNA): TGTGCCAAATCCCCTGCGGATGAGCAGTTCTTC. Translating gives CAKSPADEQFF. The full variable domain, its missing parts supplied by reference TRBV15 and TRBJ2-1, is DAMVIQNPRYQVTQFGKPVTLSCSQTLNHNVMYWYQQKSSQAPKLLFHYYDKDFNNEADTPDNFQSRRPNTSFCFLDIRSPGLGDTAMYLCAKSPADEQFFGPGTRLTVL.

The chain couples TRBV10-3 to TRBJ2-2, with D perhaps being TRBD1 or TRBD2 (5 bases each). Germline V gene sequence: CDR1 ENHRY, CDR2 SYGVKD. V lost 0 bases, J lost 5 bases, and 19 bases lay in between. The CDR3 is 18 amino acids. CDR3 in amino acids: CAISESELGDRLTGELFF. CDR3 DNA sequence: TGTGCCATCAGTGAGTCGGAACTAGGGGATAGGTTGACCGGGGAGCTGTTTTTT.

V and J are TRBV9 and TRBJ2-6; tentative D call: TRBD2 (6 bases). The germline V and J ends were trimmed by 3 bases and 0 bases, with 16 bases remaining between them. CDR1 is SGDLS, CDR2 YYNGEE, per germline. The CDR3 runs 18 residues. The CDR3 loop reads CASSAPKDGSSGANVLTF. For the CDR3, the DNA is TGTGCCAGCAGCGCCCCCAAGGACGGGAGCTCTGGGGCCAACGTCCTGACTTTC.

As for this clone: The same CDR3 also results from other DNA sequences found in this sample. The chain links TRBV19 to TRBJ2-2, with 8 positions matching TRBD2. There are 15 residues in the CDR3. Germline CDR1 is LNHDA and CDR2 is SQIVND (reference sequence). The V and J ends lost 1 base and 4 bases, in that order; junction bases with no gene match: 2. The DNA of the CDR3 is TGTGCCAGTAGTATAGGGCTAGCGGGCACCGGGGAGCTGTTTTTT. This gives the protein CASSIGLAGTGELFF.

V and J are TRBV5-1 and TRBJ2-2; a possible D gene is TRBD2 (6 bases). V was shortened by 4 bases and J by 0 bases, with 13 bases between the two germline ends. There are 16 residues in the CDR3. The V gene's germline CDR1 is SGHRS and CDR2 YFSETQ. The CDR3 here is CASSPQGGSNTGELFF. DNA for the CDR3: TGCGCCAGCAGCCCTCAAGGAGGGTCGAACACCGGGGAGCTGTTTTTT.

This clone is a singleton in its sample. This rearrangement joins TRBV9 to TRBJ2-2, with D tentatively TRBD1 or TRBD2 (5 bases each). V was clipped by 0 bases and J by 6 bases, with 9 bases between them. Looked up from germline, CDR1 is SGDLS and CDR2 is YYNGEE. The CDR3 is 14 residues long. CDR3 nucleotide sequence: TGTGCCAGCAGCGTAGGTCTGGGGGCCGGGGAGCTGTTTTTT. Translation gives CASSVGLGAGELFF.

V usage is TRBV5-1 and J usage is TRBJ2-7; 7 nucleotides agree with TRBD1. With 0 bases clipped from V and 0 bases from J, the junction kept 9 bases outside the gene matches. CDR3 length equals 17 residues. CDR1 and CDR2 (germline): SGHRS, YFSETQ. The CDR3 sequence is CASSLGGGDYHSYEQYF. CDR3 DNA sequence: TGCGCCAGCAGCTTGGGAGGGGGCGACTACCACTCCTACGAGCAGTACTTC.

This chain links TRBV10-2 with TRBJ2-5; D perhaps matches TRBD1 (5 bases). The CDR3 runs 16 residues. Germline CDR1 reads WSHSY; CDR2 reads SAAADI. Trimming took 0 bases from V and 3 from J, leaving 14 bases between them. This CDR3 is CASSESGPGWEETQYF. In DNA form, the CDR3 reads TGCGCCAGCAGTGAGTCAGGACCAGGGTGGGAAGAGACCCAGTACTTC.